The 25 T cell receptor beta chains listed next were all sequenced from one sample in a study of technical replicates of blood from a handful of donors. Assay: immunoSEQ multiplex PCR; the TCRdb copy retains only in-frame clones and omits some. The top ten hold over 0.15% of the sample, which has over 50,000 clones, roughly 97% seen once. The sequencing input was T cells isolated from PBMCs. These receptors were collected from a human donor in good health.

The chain is built from TRBV25-1 and TRBJ1-2; D gene ambiguous. The length of the CDR3 is 11 residues. Trimming took off 3 bases at V and 4 bases at J, with 3 bases between the two ends. In germline, CDR1 is MGHDK, CDR2 SYGVNS. CDR3 coding DNA: TGTGCCAGCAGTGAGGCCTATGGCTACACCTTC. It specifies CASSEAYGYTF.

This chain links TRBV7-9 with TRBJ2-7; the match to TRBD1 covers 8 bases. This CDR3 is built from 14 residues. Trimming at V came to 4 bases and at J to 7 bases, leaving 9 bases not matched to a gene. From germline, CDR1 is SEHNR and CDR2 FQNEAQ (reference sequence). CDR3 protein: CASSYYGTGFEQYF. In DNA form, the CDR3 reads TGTGCCAGCAGCTATTACGGGACAGGCTTTGAGCAGTACTTC.

The CDR3 DNA sequence: TGTGCCTGGAGACCTATAGCGGGGGGCTACACCGGGGAGCTGTTTTTT. It yields the protein CAWRPIAGGYTGELFF. The chain links TRBV30 to TRBJ2-2; 10 bases line up with TRBD2. The ends lost 3 bases at V and 3 bases at J; junction bases unmatched: 7. Germline CDR1 and CDR2: GTSNPN and SVGIG (reference sequence). This CDR3 comprises 16 residues.

The genes are TRBV11-3 and TRBJ1-1; D remains unclear. Trimming pared 1 base from V and 1 base from J, leaving 10 bases between. From germline, CDR1 is SGHNT and CDR2 YENEEA. CDR3 size: 15 residues. The CDR3 region is CASSLGGGWNTEAFF. CDR3 in DNA: TGTGCCAGCAGCTTAGGAGGAGGGTGGAACACTGAAGCTTTCTTT.

The chain employs TRBV19 and TRBJ2-3, with D maybe TRBD2 (5 bases). From germline, CDR1 is LNHDA and CDR2 SQIVND (reference sequence). V gave up 3 bases and J gave up 4 bases, with 14 bases separating them. The CDR3 spans 15 residues. The CDR3 DNA follows: TGTGCCAGTAGTATGCCCCAACTAGGTGCAGATACGCAGTATTTT. This translates into CASSMPQLGADTQYF.

This sequence joins TRBV19 and TRBJ1-1; 7 bases are shared with TRBD1. With V trimmed by 2 bases and J by 4 bases, 4 bases remained unmatched. This CDR3 comprises 14 residues. Germline loops: CDR1 LNHDA, CDR2 SQIVND (reference sequence). CDR3 loop: CASSIMSGGTEAFF. CDR3 nucleotide sequence: TGTGCCAGTAGTATAATGTCAGGGGGCACTGAAGCTTTCTTT.

The CDR3 reads CASSKGGGAETQYF. The CDR3 nucleotides are TGTGCCAGCAGCAAAGGCGGGGGGGCAGAGACCCAGTACTTC. The chain recombines TRBV21-1 with TRBJ2-5; the tabulated D call, TRBD2, remains unverified against the DNA. TRBV21-1 is a pseudogene segment. The CDR3 has 14 amino acids.

The gene calls are TRBV5-4 and TRBJ1-2; D not certain. From germline, CDR1 is SGHNT and CDR2 YYREEE (reference sequence). With 4 bases removed from V and 3 bases from J, the gap between germline ends came to 13 bases. The CDR3 has 14 residues. The CDR3, as DNA: TGTGCCAGCAGCCGCAAGGAGGTGGACTATGGCTACACCTTC. Residues: CASSRKEVDYGYTF.

This clone was counted once. The chain joins TRBV27 to TRBJ2-2, with 9 bases identical to TRBD1. The CDR3 runs to 14 residues. V lost 7 bases to trimming and J lost 6 bases; unmatched junction nucleotides: 6. Germline CDR1 reads MNHEY; CDR2 reads SMNVEV (reference sequence). Here the CDR3 DNA reads TGTGCCAGCACCGAACAGGGGGCACCCGGGGAGCTGTTTTTT. Residues: CASTEQGAPGELFF.

V is TRBV28 and J is TRBJ2-7; possibly TRBD1 for D (6 bases). The V end was cut by 4 bases, the J end by 4 bases, with 20 bases between. The CDR3 runs 16 residues. Germline V gene lookup returns CDR1 MDHEN and CDR2 SYDVKM. The CDR3 sequence: CASSSTAPGVIYEQYF. In nucleotides, the CDR3 is TGTGCCAGCAGTTCTACAGCCCCAGGGGTAATTTACGAGCAGTACTTC. Looking up the rest from reference TRBV28 and TRBJ2-7 gives the full variable domain: DVKVTQSSRYLVKRTGEKVFLECVQDMDHENMFWYRQDPGLGLRLIYFSYDVKMKEKGDIPEGYSVSREKKERFSLILESASTNQTSMYLCASSSTAPGVIYEQYFGPGTRLTVT.

The CDR3 DNA follows: TGTGCCAGCAGCAACGGACTAGCTGGGTACGAGCAGTACTTC. This encodes CASSNGLAGYEQYF. V is TRBV7-2 and J is TRBJ2-7, with TRBD2 matching over 8 bases. This CDR3 comprises 14 residues. Germline V gene sequence: CDR1 SGHTA, CDR2 FQGNSA. V shed 5 bases and J 4 bases; nucleotides not matched to a gene: 7.

About this clone: A junction boundary mismatches the germline segment, possibly from a read error. V is TRBV5-4 and J is TRBJ1-1; 10 nucleotides match TRBD1. The CDR3 is 14 amino acids. Germline loops: CDR1 SGHNT, CDR2 YYREEE (reference sequence). CDR3 amino acids: CASSLGTGVTEAFF. CDR3 in DNA: TGTGCCAGCAGTTTGGGGACAGGGGTCACTGAAGCTTTCTTT.

The chain uses TRBV6-4 and TRBJ2-5; 10 bases are a match to TRBD1. V gave up 10 bases and J gave up 3 bases; unmatched junction bases: 8. Germline V lookup: CDR1 MRHNA, CDR2 SNTAGT. CDR3 length equals 14 residues. Here the CDR3 reads CAKAGTGEEETQYF. The DNA for the CDR3 is TGTGCCAAGGCGGGGACAGGGGAAGAAGAGACCCAGTACTTC.

The chain recombines TRBV9 with TRBJ2-5, with a tentative D call TRBD1 (5 bases). The CDR3 is 14 residues long. V dropped 0 bases and J dropped 7 bases, with 13 bases sitting between them. Germline V CDR1 and CDR2: SGDLS, YYNGEE. Here the CDR3 DNA reads TGTGCCAGCAGCGTAGGTGGGCAGGGTGGGACCCAGTACTTC. Its translation is CASSVGGQGGTQYF.

This clone appeared once. The rearrangement links TRBV4-1 to TRBJ1-6; tentative D call: TRBD1 (6 bases). V was clipped by 0 bases and J by 2 bases, with 8 bases between them. This CDR3 spans 16 amino acids. CDR1 is MGHRA and CDR2 is YSYEKL in the germline V gene. The CDR3 DNA reads as TGCGCCAGCAGCCAAGAACAGGGCGCCTATAATTCACCCCTCCACTTT. Residues: CASSQEQGAYNSPLHF.

The V call is TRBV2, the J call TRBJ1-2, with D possibly being TRBD1 (5 bases). Between the trimmed V and J ends, which lost 7 bases and 6 bases, there was a span of 21 bases. The CDR3 totals 15 residues. Germline CDR1 reads SNHLY; CDR2 reads FYNNEI. CDR3 loop: CASNIRPGVNDGYTF. The DNA for the CDR3 is TGTGCCAGCAATATCCGGCCGGGGGTCAACGATGGCTACACCTTC.

The V gene is TRBV6-5, the J gene TRBJ1-3; 7 nucleotides agree with TRBD1. Germline assignment: CDR1 MNHEY and CDR2 SVGAGI. The CDR3 has 15 residues. J lost 2 bases, V lost 6 bases, and 7 bases had no gene match. For the CDR3, the DNA is TGTGCCAGCAGGACAGGGTTTTTCGCTGGAAACACCATATATTTT. Translating gives CASRTGFFAGNTIYF.

J is TRBJ2-2 and V is TRBV7-9, with a possible D match to TRBD2 (6 bases). V lost 3 bases and J lost 3, with 14 bases in between. CDR1 is SEHNR, CDR2 FQNEAQ, per germline (reference sequence). This CDR3 is 16 amino acids long. The CDR3 DNA follows: TGTGCCAGCAGCTTCCGGGAGTTAGCGGACACCGGGGAGCTGTTTTTT. Encoded protein: CASSFRELADTGELFF.

V usage is TRBV9 and J usage is TRBJ1-5; no reliable D call. Trimming pared 0 bases from V and 2 bases from J, leaving 9 bases between. The CDR3 extends over 15 amino acids. CDR1 is SGDLS and CDR2 is YYNGEE in the germline V gene. Here the CDR3 reads CASSVDGVGNQPQHF. The CDR3 region has the DNA TGTGCCAGCAGCGTAGACGGGGTAGGCAATCAGCCCCAGCATTTT.

The J gene is TRBJ2-5, the V gene TRBV5-1, with TRBD1 identical over 7 bases. CDR3 size: 13 residues. Germline V CDR1 and CDR2: SGHRS, YFSETQ. The J segment lost 4 bases and the V segment lost 2 bases, leaving 2 bases of the junction unmatched. Here the CDR3 reads CASSLDRVETQYF. The CDR3 region has the DNA TGCGCCAGCAGCTTAGACAGGGTAGAGACCCAGTACTTC.

The chain carries TRBV10-3 and TRBJ2-7; 10 nucleotides line up with TRBD1. Germline V gene sequence: CDR1 ENHRY, CDR2 SYGVKD. CDR3 length equals 14 residues. Germline trimming cut 5 bases from V and 10 bases from J; bases unmatched to any gene: 11. The CDR3 coding sequence is TGTGCCATCAGTTCCCCATCGACAGGGGGCGTCCAGTACTTC. Translated, it gives CAISSPSTGGVQYF.

V is TRBV15 and J is TRBJ1-5; D is possibly TRBD1 (6 bases). CDR3 size: 15 residues. V lost 2 bases and J lost 6, with 14 bases in between. CDR1 LNHNV and CDR2 YYDKDF come from the germline V gene (reference sequence). In DNA, the CDR3 is TGTGCCACCAGCAGACGGGACAATATTCGTCAGCCCCAGCATTTT. Protein product: CATSRRDNIRQPQHF. The whole variable domain, remainder taken from reference TRBV15 and TRBJ1-5, is DAMVIQNPRYQVTQFGKPVTLSCSQTLNHNVMYWYQQKSSQAPKLLFHYYDKDFNNEADTPDNFQSRRPNTSFCFLDIRSPGLGDTAMYLCATSRRDNIRQPQHFGDGTRLSIL.

This clone appeared a single time. The gene calls are TRBV6-6 and TRBJ1-1; 8 bases align to TRBD1. There are 14 residues in the CDR3. V lost 6 bases, J lost 1 base, and 4 bases stayed unmatched. The germline V gene has CDR1 MNHNY and CDR2 SVGAGI (reference sequence). DNA of the CDR3: TGTGCCAGCAGAGTCACAGGGGGGAACACTGAAGCTTTCTTT. Translating it yields CASRVTGGNTEAFF.

V usage is TRBV5-1 and J usage is TRBJ2-3; 10 bases align to TRBD2. The CDR3 has 17 residues. Germline V gives CDR1 SGHRS, CDR2 YFSETQ. The V gene end was trimmed by 5 bases and the J gene end by 7 bases; junction bases not matched to a gene: 16. This CDR3 is CASSPDLLAGVLHTQYF. Here the CDR3 DNA reads TGCGCCAGCAGTCCCGACCTTCTAGCGGGGGTACTGCATACGCAGTATTTT.

This clone came up once. The DNA of the CDR3 is TGTGCCAGCAGCTTAGCTAGAGTGGGACAGGGGGTATTCTACGAGCAGTACTTC. It yields the protein CASSLARVGQGVFYEQYF. The chain carries TRBV7-9 and TRBJ2-7, with 11 nucleotides matching TRBD1. This CDR3 has 18 amino acids. Germline V gene sequence: CDR1 SEHNR, CDR2 FQNEAQ (reference sequence). With V trimmed by 0 bases and J by 3 bases, 10 bases remained unmatched.